These 13 T cell receptor beta chains were all obtained from the same sample, sequenced in a study of blood T cell repertoires in COVID-19. Sequencing used immunoSEQ multiplex PCR; TCRdb keeps in-frame clones, though not all of them. The sample has hundreds of thousands of clones, about nine tenths seen once. Sequencing was done on a sample of peripheral blood. The source is a man older than 75 with acute or convalescent COVID-19.

This rearrangement joins TRBV12-3 or TRBV12-4 to TRBJ2-3; D unclear. Trimming removed 9 bases at V and 6 bases at J, with 13 bases between. This CDR3 has 12 residues. The CDR3, as DNA: TGTGCCAGTTCACGACAAGTGGATACGCAGTATTTT. Amino acids: CASSRQVDTQYF.

V gene TRBV5-8 combines with J gene TRBJ1-2, with TRBD1 matching over 8 bases. Germline-derived CDR1 and CDR2 are SGHTS and YDEGEE. CDR3 length: 16 amino acids. J lost 4 bases, V lost 2 bases, and 10 bases had no gene match. CDR3 DNA: TGTGCCAGCAGCTTAAGGGAACAGGGGGTTGGCTATGGCTACACCTTC. It codes for CASSLREQGVGYGYTF.

The V and J genes are TRBV5-1 and TRBJ2-5; TRBD2 aligns across 10 bases. The CDR3 has 16 residues. From germline, CDR1 is SGHRS and CDR2 YFSETQ. With 5 bases clipped from V and 1 base from J, the junction kept 8 bases outside the gene matches. The CDR3 coding sequence is TGCGCCAGCAGACCGGGGTCTAGCGGGGGCCAAGAGACCCAGTACTTC. This gives the protein CASRPGSSGGQETQYF. The variable domain in full, with the rest retrieved from reference TRBV5-1 and TRBJ2-5, is KAGVTQTPRYLIKTRGQQVTLSCSPISGHRSVSWYQQTPGQGLQFLFEYFSETQRNKGNFPGRFSGRQFSNSRSEMNVSTLELGDSALYLCASRPGSSGGQETQYFGPGTRLLVL.

J is TRBJ1-6 and V is TRBV6-4, with 7 bases fitting TRBD1. This CDR3 has 13 amino acids. Germline V CDR1 and CDR2: MRHNA, SNTAGT. V was pared by 6 bases and J by 7 bases, with 3 bases of the junction left unmatched. In nucleotides, the CDR3 is TGTGCCAGCAGCCGGGACAGCAATTCACCCCTCCACTTT. The encoded protein is CASSRDSNSPLHF.

This rearrangement joins TRBV27 to TRBJ2-2; 10 bases line up with TRBD2. With V trimmed by 6 bases and J by 7 bases, 8 bases remained unmatched. Per the germline V gene, CDR1 is MNHEY and CDR2 is SMNVEV (reference sequence). CDR3 length: 15 residues. For the CDR3, the DNA is TGTGCCAGCAGCTTCCTAGCGGGAGCAATCGGGGAGCTGTTTTTT. Translation gives CASSFLAGAIGELFF.

The chain links TRBV27 to TRBJ2-7; 9 bases are shared with TRBD2. The CDR3 length is 16 residues. Per germline, CDR1 MNHEY and CDR2 SMNVEV (reference sequence). After removal of 6 bases from V and 5 bases from J, the junction contained 14 bases not matched to a gene. The CDR3 region has the DNA TGTGCCAGCAGCCCCCTCCAATCCGGGACTAGCAACGAGCAGTACTTC. It encodes CASSPLQSGTSNEQYF.

This clone is a singleton in its sample. The chain has TRBV6-5 and TRBJ2-7, with 8 positions matching TRBD2. Germline-derived CDR1 and CDR2 are MNHEY and SVGAGI. The length of the CDR3 is 13 residues. V was clipped by 11 bases and J by 7 bases; unmatched bases: 13. CDR3 amino acids: CALARSGEGEQYF. CDR3 nucleotide sequence: TGTGCCCTTGCACGTAGCGGGGAAGGTGAGCAGTACTTC.

V and J are TRBV30 and TRBJ2-7; the match to TRBD2 covers 9 bases. The germline V gene has CDR1 GTSNPN and CDR2 SVGIG (reference sequence). V shed 3 bases, J shed 0 bases, and the junction held 6 bases outside the gene matches. The CDR3 extends over 15 amino acids. The CDR3 bases are TGTGCCTGGAGCCCTCTAGCGGGGCGCTCCTACGAGCAGTACTTC. This encodes CAWSPLAGRSYEQYF.

This clone showed up just a few times. The rearrangement joins TRBV30 to TRBJ1-1, with 8 bases matching TRBD1. There are 13 residues in the CDR3. Trimming took 4 bases from V and 4 from J; bases not matched to a gene: 5. Per germline, CDR1 GTSNPN and CDR2 SVGIG (reference sequence). This CDR3 reads CAWTNDRGTEAFF. DNA of the CDR3: TGTGCCTGGACTAACGACAGGGGCACTGAAGCTTTCTTT.

J is TRBJ1-4 and V is TRBV6-5, with TRBD1 as a possible D gene (6 bases). CDR3 length: 15 residues. Trimming removed 6 bases from V and 8 bases from J, with 19 bases in between. Germline V gene lookup returns CDR1 MNHEY and CDR2 SVGAGI. CDR3 sequence: CASSQEATGREKLFF. The CDR3 DNA follows: TGTGCCAGCAGCCAAGAAGCAACAGGGCGGGAAAAACTGTTTTTT.

The chain couples TRBV18 to TRBJ2-4; unclear D gene. V was clipped by 6 bases and J by 0 bases, with 9 bases between them. Germline CDR1 reads KGHSH; CDR2 reads LQKENI. The CDR3 runs to 14 residues. The chain's CDR3 is CASSSAGAKNIQYF. CDR3 in DNA: TGTGCCAGCTCTTCCGCCGGAGCCAAAAACATTCAGTACTTC.

This sequence joins TRBV7-8 and TRBJ2-7; TRBD2 matches 12 bases. The junction had 6 bases not matched to a gene; V was cut back by 5 bases and J by 4 bases. The CDR3 consists of 15 residues. The V gene's germline CDR1 is SGHVS and CDR2 FQNEAQ. In DNA form, the CDR3 reads TGTGCCAGCAGCCGTTCTAGCGGGAGGGGGTACGAGCAGTACTTC. Translating it yields CASSRSSGRGYEQYF.

This chain connects TRBV5-1 to TRBJ1-1; D not resolved. CDR3 length: 15 residues. Trimming cost V 4 bases and J 1 base, with 14 bases left between them. Germline loops: CDR1 SGHRS, CDR2 YFSETQ. The CDR3 sequence: CASSPEGVGNTEAFF. For the CDR3, the DNA is TGCGCCAGCAGCCCCGAAGGAGTTGGGAACACTGAAGCTTTCTTT.